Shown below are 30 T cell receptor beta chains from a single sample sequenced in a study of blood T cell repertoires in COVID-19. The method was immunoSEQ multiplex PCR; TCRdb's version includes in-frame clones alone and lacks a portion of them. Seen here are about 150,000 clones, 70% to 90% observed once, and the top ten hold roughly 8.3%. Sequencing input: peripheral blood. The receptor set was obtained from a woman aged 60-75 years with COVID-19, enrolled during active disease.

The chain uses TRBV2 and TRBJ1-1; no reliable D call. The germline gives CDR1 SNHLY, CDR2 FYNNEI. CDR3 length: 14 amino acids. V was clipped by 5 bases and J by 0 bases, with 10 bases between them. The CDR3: CASSSKLLNTEAFF. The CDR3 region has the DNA TGTGCCAGCAGTAGTAAGCTCCTGAACACTGAAGCTTTCTTT. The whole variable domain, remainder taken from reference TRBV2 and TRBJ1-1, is EPEVTQTPSHQVTQMGQEVILRCVPISNHLYFYWYRQILGQKVEFLVSFYNNEISEKSEIFDDQFSVERPDGSNFTLKIRSTKLEDSAMYFCASSSKLLNTEAFFGQGTRLTVV.

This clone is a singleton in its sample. The CDR3 sequence is CAWSSGVTGELFF. The CDR3 nucleotides are TGTGCCTGGAGCTCAGGGGTTACCGGGGAGCTGTTTTTT. The chain combines TRBV30 with TRBJ2-2, with a possible D match to TRBD1 (6 bases). The CDR3 has 13 residues. Trimming pared 3 bases from V and 5 bases from J, leaving 10 bases between. Germline V gene lookup returns CDR1 GTSNPN and CDR2 SVGIG (reference sequence).

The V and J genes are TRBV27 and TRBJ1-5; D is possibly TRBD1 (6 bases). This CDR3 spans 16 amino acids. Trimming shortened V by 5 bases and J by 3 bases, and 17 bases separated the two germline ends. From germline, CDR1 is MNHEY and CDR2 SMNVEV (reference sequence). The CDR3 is CASSPRGGLVNQPQHF. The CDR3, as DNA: TGTGCCAGCAGTCCACGGGGGGGCCTAGTCAATCAGCCCCAGCATTTT.

CDR3 coding DNA: TGTGCCAGCAGTGAAGGACAGGGAAGGTTAGATACGCAGTATTTT. Protein sequence: CASSEGQGRLDTQYF. V and J are TRBV6-4 and TRBJ2-3, with TRBD1 identical over 8 bases. The ends lost 3 bases at V and 5 bases at J; junction bases unmatched: 7. The CDR3 length is 15 residues. Germline loops: CDR1 MRHNA, CDR2 SNTAGT.

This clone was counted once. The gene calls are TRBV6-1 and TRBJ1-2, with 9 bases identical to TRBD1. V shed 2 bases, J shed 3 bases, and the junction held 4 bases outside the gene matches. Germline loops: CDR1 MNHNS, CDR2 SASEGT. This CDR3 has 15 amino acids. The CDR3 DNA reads TGTGCCAGCAGTGAAAGGGGACAGGGAGACTATGGCTACACCTTC. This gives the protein CASSERGQGDYGYTF.

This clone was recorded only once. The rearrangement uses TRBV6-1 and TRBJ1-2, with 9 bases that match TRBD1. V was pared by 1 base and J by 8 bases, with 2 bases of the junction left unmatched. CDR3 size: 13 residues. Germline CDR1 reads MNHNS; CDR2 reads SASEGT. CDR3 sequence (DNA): TGTGCCAGCAGTGAAGGGACAGGGGTGGGCTACACCTTC. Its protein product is CASSEGTGVGYTF.

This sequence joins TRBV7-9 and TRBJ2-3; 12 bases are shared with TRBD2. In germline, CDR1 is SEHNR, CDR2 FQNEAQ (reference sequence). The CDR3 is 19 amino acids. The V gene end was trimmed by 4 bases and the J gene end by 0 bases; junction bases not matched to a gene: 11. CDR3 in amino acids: CASSSSGLAGRSSTDTQYF. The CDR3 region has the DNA TGTGCCAGCAGCTCTTCGGGACTAGCGGGCCGGTCTAGCACAGATACGCAGTATTTT. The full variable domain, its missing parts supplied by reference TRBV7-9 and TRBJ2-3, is DTGVSQNPRHKITKRGQNVTFRCDPISEHNRLYWYRQTLGQGPEFLTYFQNEAQLEKSRLLSDRFSAERPKGSFSTLEIQRTEQGDSAMYLCASSSSGLAGRSSTDTQYFGPGTRLTVL.

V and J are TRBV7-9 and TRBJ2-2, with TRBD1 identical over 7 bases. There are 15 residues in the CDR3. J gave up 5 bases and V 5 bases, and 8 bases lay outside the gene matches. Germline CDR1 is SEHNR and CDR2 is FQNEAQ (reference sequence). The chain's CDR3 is CASSRMTGMTGELFF. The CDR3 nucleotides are TGTGCCAGCAGCCGGATGACAGGGATGACCGGGGAGCTGTTTTTT.

The CDR3 spells CASSISDRDYYGYTF. CDR3 DNA sequence: TGCGCCAGCAGCATATCGGACAGGGACTACTATGGCTACACCTTC. This chain joins TRBV5-1 and TRBJ1-2, with TRBD1 matching 8 bases. The V gene's germline CDR1 is SGHRS and CDR2 YFSETQ. The CDR3 has 15 residues. Germline trimming cut 4 bases from V and 3 bases from J; bases unmatched to any gene: 8.

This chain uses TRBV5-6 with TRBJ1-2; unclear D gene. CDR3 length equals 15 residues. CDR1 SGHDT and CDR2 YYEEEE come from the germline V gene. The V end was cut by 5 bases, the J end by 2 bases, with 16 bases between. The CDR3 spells CASRVRGQSNYGYTF. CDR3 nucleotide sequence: TGTGCCAGCAGAGTCCGAGGGCAGTCAAACTATGGCTACACCTTC.

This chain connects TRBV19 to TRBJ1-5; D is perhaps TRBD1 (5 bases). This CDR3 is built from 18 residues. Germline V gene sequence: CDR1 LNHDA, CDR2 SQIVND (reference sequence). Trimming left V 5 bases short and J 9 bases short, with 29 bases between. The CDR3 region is CASSAHLQGGSKVRPQHF. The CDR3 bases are TGTGCCAGTAGTGCTCACCTCCAGGGTGGCAGTAAGGTTAGGCCCCAGCATTTT.

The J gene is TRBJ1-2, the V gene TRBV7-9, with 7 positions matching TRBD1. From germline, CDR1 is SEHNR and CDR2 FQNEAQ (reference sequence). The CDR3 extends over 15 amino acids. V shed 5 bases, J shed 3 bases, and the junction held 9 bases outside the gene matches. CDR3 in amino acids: CASSPQGGAHYGYTF. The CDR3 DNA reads TGTGCCAGCAGCCCTCAAGGGGGCGCGCACTATGGCTACACCTTC.

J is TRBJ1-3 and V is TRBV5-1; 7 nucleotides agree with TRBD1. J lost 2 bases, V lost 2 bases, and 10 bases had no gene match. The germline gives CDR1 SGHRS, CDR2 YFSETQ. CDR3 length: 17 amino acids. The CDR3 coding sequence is TGCGCCAGCAGCTTACAGGGTCAGGGGGTGGCTGGAAACACCATATATTTT. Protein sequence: CASSLQGQGVAGNTIYF.

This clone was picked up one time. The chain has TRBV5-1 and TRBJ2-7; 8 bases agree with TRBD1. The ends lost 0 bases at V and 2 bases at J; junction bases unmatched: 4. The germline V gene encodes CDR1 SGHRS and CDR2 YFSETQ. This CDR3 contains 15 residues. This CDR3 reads CASSLDGQGTYEQYF. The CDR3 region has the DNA TGCGCCAGCAGCTTGGATGGACAGGGAACCTACGAGCAGTACTTC.

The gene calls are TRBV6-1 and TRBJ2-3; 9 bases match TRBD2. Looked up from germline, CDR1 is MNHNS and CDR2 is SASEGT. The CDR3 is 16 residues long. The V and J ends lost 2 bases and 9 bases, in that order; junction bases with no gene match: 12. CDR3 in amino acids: CASSESPRGSGRTQYF. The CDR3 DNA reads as TGTGCCAGCAGTGAATCCCCACGGGGTAGCGGGAGAACGCAGTATTTT.

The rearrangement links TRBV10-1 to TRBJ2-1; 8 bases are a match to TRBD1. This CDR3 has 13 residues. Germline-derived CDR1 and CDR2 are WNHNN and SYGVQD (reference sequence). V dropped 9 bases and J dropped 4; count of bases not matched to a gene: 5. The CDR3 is CASGQGAYNEQFF. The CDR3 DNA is TGCGCCAGTGGGCAGGGGGCTTACAATGAGCAGTTCTTC.

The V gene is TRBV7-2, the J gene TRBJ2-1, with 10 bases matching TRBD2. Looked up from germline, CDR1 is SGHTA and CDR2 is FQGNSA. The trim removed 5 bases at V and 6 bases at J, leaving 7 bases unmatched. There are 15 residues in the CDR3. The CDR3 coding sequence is TGTGCCAGCAGCCCCCAAGCGGGAGGGGTCAATGAGCAGTTCTTC. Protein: CASSPQAGGVNEQFF. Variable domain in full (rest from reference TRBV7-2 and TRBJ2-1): GAGVSQSPSNKVTEKGKDVELRCDPISGHTALYWYRQSLGQGLEFLIYFQGNSAPDKSGLPSDRFSAERTGGSVSTLTIQRTQQEDSAVYLCASSPQAGGVNEQFFGPGTRLTVL.

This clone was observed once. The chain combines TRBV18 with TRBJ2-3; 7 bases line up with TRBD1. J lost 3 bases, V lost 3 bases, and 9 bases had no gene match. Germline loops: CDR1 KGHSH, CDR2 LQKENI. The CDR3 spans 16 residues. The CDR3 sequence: CASSPRRQGVTDTQYF. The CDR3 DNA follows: TGTGCCAGCTCACCGCGTAGGCAGGGGGTAACAGATACGCAGTATTTT.

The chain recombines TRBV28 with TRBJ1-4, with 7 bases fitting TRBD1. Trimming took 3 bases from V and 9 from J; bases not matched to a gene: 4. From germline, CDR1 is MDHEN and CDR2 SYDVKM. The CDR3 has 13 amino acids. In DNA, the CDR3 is TGTGCCAGCAGTTTTGGAGGGGGCCAAAAACTGTTTTTT. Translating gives CASSFGGGQKLFF.

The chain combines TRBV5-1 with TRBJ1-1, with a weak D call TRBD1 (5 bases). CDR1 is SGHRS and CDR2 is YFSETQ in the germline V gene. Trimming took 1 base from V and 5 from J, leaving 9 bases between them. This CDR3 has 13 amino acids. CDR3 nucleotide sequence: TGCGCCAGCAGCTTGTCGGGGGGTACTGAAGCTTTCTTT. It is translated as CASSLSGGTEAFF.

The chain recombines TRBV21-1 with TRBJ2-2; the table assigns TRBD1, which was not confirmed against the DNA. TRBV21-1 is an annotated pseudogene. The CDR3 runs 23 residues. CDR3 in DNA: TGTGCCAGCAGCAAATTTGCACGGCATCTCCCGGGAACAGGGGATAGTTGGACCGGGGAGCTGTTTTTT. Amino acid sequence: CASSKFARHLPGTGDSWTGELFF.

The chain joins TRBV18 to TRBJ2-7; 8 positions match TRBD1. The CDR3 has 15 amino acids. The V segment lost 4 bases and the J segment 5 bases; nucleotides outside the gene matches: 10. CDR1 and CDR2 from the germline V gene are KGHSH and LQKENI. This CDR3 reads CASSLPDRAVHEQYF. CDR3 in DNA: TGTGCCAGCTCACTCCCGGACAGGGCGGTCCACGAGCAGTACTTC. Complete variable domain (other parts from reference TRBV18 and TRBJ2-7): NAGVMQNPRHLVRRRGQEARLRCSPMKGHSHVYWYRQLPEEGLKFMVYLQKENIIDESGMPKERFSAEFPKEGPSILRIQQVVRGDSAAYFCASSLPDRAVHEQYFGPGTRLTVT.

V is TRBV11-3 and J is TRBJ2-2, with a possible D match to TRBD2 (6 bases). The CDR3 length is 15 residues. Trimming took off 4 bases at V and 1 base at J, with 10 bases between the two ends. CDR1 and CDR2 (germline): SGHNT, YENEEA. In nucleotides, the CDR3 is TGTGCCAGCAGCTCCGGGACTTTGAACACCGGGGAGCTGTTTTTT. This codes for CASSSGTLNTGELFF.

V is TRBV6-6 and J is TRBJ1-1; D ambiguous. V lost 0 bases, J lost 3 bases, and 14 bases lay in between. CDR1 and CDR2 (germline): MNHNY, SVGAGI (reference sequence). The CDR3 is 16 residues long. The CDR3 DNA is TGTGCCAGCAGTTACTCTTTAAGCGTGAGGGACACTGAAGCTTTCTTT. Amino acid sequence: CASSYSLSVRDTEAFF.

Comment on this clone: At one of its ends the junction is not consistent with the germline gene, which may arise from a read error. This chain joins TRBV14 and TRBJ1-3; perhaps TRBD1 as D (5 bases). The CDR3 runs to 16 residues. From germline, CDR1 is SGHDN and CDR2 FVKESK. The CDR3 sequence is CASSQLTLGQGKTIYF. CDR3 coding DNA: TGTGCCAGCAGCCAACTCACTCTCGGCCAGGGAAAGACCATATATTTT.

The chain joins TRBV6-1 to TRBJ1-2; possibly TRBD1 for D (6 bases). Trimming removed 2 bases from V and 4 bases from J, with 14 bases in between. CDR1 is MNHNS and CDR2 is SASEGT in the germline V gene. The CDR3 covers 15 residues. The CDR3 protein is CASSEIQTGPYGYTF. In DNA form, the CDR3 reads TGTGCCAGCAGTGAAATTCAAACAGGGCCCTATGGCTACACCTTC.

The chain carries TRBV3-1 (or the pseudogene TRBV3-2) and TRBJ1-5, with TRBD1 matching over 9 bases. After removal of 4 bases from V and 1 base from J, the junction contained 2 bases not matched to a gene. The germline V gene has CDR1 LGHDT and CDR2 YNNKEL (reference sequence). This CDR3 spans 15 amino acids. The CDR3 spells CASSRGTGSNQPQHF. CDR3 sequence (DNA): TGTGCCAGCAGCCGCGGGACAGGGAGCAATCAGCCCCAGCATTTT.

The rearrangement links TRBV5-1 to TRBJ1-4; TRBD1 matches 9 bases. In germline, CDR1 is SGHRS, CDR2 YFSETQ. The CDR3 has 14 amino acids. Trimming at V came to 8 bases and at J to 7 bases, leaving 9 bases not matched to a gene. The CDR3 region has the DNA TGCGCCAGTCGTTCAGGGACAGGGCCTGAAAAACTGTTTTTT. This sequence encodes CASRSGTGPEKLFF.

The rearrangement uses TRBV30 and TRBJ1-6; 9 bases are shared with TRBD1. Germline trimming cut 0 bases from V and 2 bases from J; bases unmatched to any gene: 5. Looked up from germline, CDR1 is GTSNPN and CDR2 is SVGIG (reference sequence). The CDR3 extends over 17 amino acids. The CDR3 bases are TGTGCCTGGAGTGTACCCCGGACAGGGGCCTATAATTCACCCCTCCACTTT. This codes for CAWSVPRTGAYNSPLHF.

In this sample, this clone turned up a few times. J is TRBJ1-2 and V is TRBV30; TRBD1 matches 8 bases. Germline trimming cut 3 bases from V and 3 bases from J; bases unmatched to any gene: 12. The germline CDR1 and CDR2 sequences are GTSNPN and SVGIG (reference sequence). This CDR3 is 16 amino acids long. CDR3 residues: CAWSRGQVLWHYGYTF. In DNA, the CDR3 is TGTGCCTGGAGCAGGGGACAGGTCCTATGGCACTATGGCTACACCTTC.